One T cell receptor beta chain is described in this entry. The antigen it binds to is not known. A read error may be the cause here, since a much bigger clone is one base away. This sample was included in a study of tumor-infiltrating lymphocytes in primary liver carcinoma (dated by TCRdb to 2015 to 2018). For the study in its entirety: Four or five patients with histopathologically diagnosed primary liver carcinoma underwent surgical resection in China between late 2015 and early 2016. Of the five patients, three men and two women aged 30 to 69 years, four had hepatocellular carcinoma and one had combined HCC and intrahepatic cholangiocarcinoma. TCRbeta repertoire sequencing covered about 35 specimens from 5 patients: approximately 25 tumor regions, 5 adjacent noncancerous liver tissues and 5 peripheral blood samples. For each liver tumor, the study sampled five regions along with adjacent normal tissue and blood, and applied TCRbeta repertoire sequencing, expression microarrays and whole-exome sequencing. Samples yielded roughly 3.5 to 8 million productive TCRbeta reads; read depth did not differ significantly between tissue types. The five patients had tumors of stage T1-T3 N0M0, with maximum diameters ranging from roughly 4 to 11 cm. Repertoires from technical replicates were highly reproducible, with mean shared-clone rates approximately 0.88 and correlation coefficients above 0.95. The paper's findings and limits, for the study overall: Only the TCR beta chain was sequenced, which likely underestimates true repertoire diversity because unpaired alpha chains were not captured. Pairs of tumor regions showed greater repertoire overlap (mean about 36%) than tumor-adjacent pairs (around 17%) or tumor-blood pairs (approximately 15%), which is consistent with antigen-driven expansion. Bulk unsorted samples precluded comparing CD4+ and CD8+ T cell repertoires. The top 250 clones accounted for a significantly greater share of the repertoire in tumors than in blood (p = 0.039). With just four to six patients in the study, the authors point out that the findings should be validated in a larger study.

RNA from unsorted whole blood was extracted with TRIzol reagent, and germline DNA was obtained with the DNeasy Blood & Tissue kit. Chronic HBV infection was present in the patients, and the patients were treatment-naive at sampling. Approximately 4.1 milliliters of peripheral blood were collected into K2EDTA tubes before surgery. Using a constant-region primer and ProtoScript II reverse transcriptase, TCRbeta-specific cDNA was reverse-transcribed from roughly 500 ng total RNA. Three nested multiplex PCR rounds, following a slightly modified ARM-PCR procedure, were used to build the TCRbeta libraries. Each of the first two PCR rounds ran for about 10 cycles using multiplex TRBV1-TRBV30 forward primers together with a Cbeta reverse primer. Sample barcodes and Illumina adapters were added in a final 25-cycle PCR using Deep VentR polymerase. Before sequencing, amplicons of 200-500 bp were gel-purified using a QIAquick gel extraction kit. TCRbeta amplicons were sequenced on an Illumina HiSeq 2500 with 250-bp paired-end reads. The paper's data handling went like this. Reads were quality-trimmed with Trimmomatic v0.33, and paired reads were merged with FLASH v1.2.11 to recover full CDR3 sequences. MiGEC v1.2.1b assigned V, D and J germline segments to the rearranged TCRbeta sequences. Clonotype statistics and Shannon-Wiener diversity indices were computed with VDJtools v1.0.0. To reduce sampling bias, subsequent analyses other than the diversity analysis used only the 250 most abundant clonotypes in each sample. TCRdb reprocessed the public reads (quality trimming at Q25 with fastp, clone calling with MiXCR) and kept in-frame beta chains. Rows are combined by CDR3 protein, so each entry shows the most common genes and DNA. TCRdb, rather than the study authors, made the V and J calls. The sample data list 330,000 or so distinct CDR3 sequences, and roughly two thirds of these were observed just once. The ten most abundant clones make up under 8% of the sample.

Per the germline V gene, MGHRA is the CDR1 and YSYEKL is the CDR2. The CDR3 numbers 15 residues from cysteine through phenylalanine. Only CDR3 DNA is held: 45 bases, read in frame from base 1. The clonotype comes from a man between 40 and 49 years old with primary liver carcinoma and hepatitis B virus infection. The material sequenced was peripheral blood. The V and J genes are TRBV4-1 and TRBJ2-1; confidence is insufficient to name the D gene. The DNA sequence is as follows: TGCCCCAGCAGCCAACTACCGAGCTCCTACAATGAGCAGTTCTTC. Translated, it reads CPSSQLPSSYNEQFF.